A single sample gave rise to the 8 T cell receptor beta chains below, sequenced in a study of T cell clones after liver transplantation (dated by TCRdb to the late 2010s). The method behind the library was the immunoSEQ multiplex PCR assay. TCRdb mirrors the immuneACCESS table, restricted to in-frame sequences. Some clones are absent from its copies; in checked studies, under half trace to an unresolved V gene, and the reason for the others is unknown. The sample table shows roughly 70,000 clones, and 80% are seen once. The ten largest clonotypes hold 0.45% to 0.65% of the sample. This specimen's time point label, per the study, means: pre-transplant. Sequenced here: CD4+ T cells from blood, sampled before liver transplant. The source is a human donor who received a liver transplant.

The chain is built from TRBV7-3 and TRBJ1-1; D may be TRBD1 (5 bases). Trimming removed 5 bases from V and 1 base from J, with 20 bases in between. The CDR3 extends over 17 amino acids. Looked up from germline, CDR1 is SGHTA and CDR2 is FQGTGA. CDR3 sequence: CASSHGLIYRRNTEAFF. In DNA form, the CDR3 reads TGTGCCAGCAGCCACGGACTTATATACAGGAGGAACACTGAAGCTTTCTTT.

The chain carries TRBV27 and TRBJ2-1; 13 bases line up with TRBD2. V lost 3 bases and J lost 1; bases outside the gene matches: 9. Germline V lookup: CDR1 MNHEY, CDR2 SMNVEV (reference sequence). The CDR3 consists of 19 residues. CDR3: CASSFRTSGRVGSYNEQFF. The CDR3 coding sequence is TGTGCCAGCAGTTTCCGGACTAGCGGGAGAGTAGGGTCCTACAATGAGCAGTTCTTC.

The chain combines TRBV6-1 with TRBJ2-7; D possibly corresponds to TRBD1 (8 bases). The CDR3 extends over 15 amino acids. From germline, CDR1 is MNHNS and CDR2 SASEGT. V dropped 2 bases and J dropped 2 bases, with 13 bases sitting between them. CDR3 residues: CASSESGTGTYEQYF. In DNA, the CDR3 is TGTGCCAGCAGTGAAAGCGGGACAGGTACCTACGAGCAGTACTTC.

The chain employs TRBV29-1 and TRBJ2-3; D not certain. The CDR3 consists of 12 residues. CDR1 SQVTM and CDR2 ANQGSEA come from the germline V gene. Trimming pared 1 base from V and 3 bases from J, leaving 5 bases between. For the CDR3, the DNA is TGCAGCGTTGAAGGACGAACAGATACGCAGTATTTT. Protein sequence: CSVEGRTDTQYF.

The rearrangement links TRBV2 to TRBJ2-2; TRBD2 agrees at 13 bases. Germline lookup yields CDR1 SNHLY and CDR2 FYNNEI. This CDR3 is built from 18 residues. V lost 8 bases to trimming and J lost 7 bases; unmatched junction nucleotides: 16. The CDR3 protein is CASRLDGLAGVVGGELFF. CDR3 sequence (DNA): TGTGCCAGCCGCCTCGACGGACTAGCGGGAGTAGTTGGCGGGGAGCTGTTTTTT.

This clone appeared a few times. The J gene is TRBJ2-7, the V gene TRBV7-3; 7 nucleotides match TRBD1. Trimming took 5 bases from V and 2 from J; bases not matched to a gene: 12. Germline CDR1 reads SGHTA; CDR2 reads FQGTGA. CDR3 size: 16 residues. CDR3 in DNA: TGTGCCAGCAGCCCCCAACAGGGGTCCTTCCCCTACGAGCAGTACTTC. Encoded protein: CASSPQQGSFPYEQYF.

V is TRBV5-4 and J is TRBJ2-3, with 9 bases fitting TRBD2. The trim removed 4 bases at V and 4 bases at J, leaving 7 bases unmatched. This CDR3 has 15 residues. CDR1 and CDR2 from the germline V gene are SGHNT and YYREEE (reference sequence). The CDR3 sequence: CASSISGGTPDTQYF. Here the CDR3 DNA reads TGTGCCAGCAGCATTAGCGGGGGAACCCCAGATACGCAGTATTTT.

The rearrangement uses TRBV28 and TRBJ2-7; 7 bases agree with TRBD1. The CDR3 loop spans 14 amino acids. The ends lost 6 bases at V and 2 bases at J; junction bases unmatched: 7. Germline CDR1 and CDR2: MDHEN and SYDVKM. CDR3 in DNA: TGTGCCAGCAGGGCACCCGGGACAGCCTACGAGCAGTACTTC. It translates to CASRAPGTAYEQYF.